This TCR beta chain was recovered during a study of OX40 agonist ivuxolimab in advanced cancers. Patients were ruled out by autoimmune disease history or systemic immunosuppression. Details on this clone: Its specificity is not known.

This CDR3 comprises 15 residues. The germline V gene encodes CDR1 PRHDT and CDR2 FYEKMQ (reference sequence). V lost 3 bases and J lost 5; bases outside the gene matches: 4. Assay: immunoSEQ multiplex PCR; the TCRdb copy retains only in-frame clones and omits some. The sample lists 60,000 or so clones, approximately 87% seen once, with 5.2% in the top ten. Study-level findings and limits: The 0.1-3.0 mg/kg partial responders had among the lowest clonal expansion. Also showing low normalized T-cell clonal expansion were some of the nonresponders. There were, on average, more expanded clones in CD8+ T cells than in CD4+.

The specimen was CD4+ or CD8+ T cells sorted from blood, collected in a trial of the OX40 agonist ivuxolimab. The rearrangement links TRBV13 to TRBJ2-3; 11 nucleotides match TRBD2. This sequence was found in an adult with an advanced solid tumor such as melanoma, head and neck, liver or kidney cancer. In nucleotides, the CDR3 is TGTGCCAGCAGCTTCAGACTAGCGGGAAAAGATACGCAGTATTTT. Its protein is CASSFRLAGKDTQYF. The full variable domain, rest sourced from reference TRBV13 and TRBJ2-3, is AAGVIQSPRHLIKEKRETATLKCYPIPRHDTVYWYQQGPGQDPQFLISFYEKMQSDKGSIPDRFSAQQFSDYHSELNMSSLELGDSALYFCASSFRLAGKDTQYFGPGTRLTVL.